This TCR beta chain was found in a study of blood T cells in healthy people across ages. This clonotype turned up a few times. The second PCR ran roughly 6 to 12 cycles with a sample-barcoded 5' primer and J-beta primers. Using its own MiXCR run on the 5' RACE reads, TCRdb lists one record per CDR3 protein. The sample includes 700,000 to 850,000 distinct CDR3 sequences, about 55% of them seen just once. V was cut by 5 bases and J by 0 bases, with 14 bases left in between. Germline-derived CDR1 and CDR2 are DFQATT and SNEGSKA (reference sequence). The CDR3 loop spans 15 amino acids. The sample taken for sequencing was blood. The chain uses TRBV20-1 and TRBJ2-4; D is possibly TRBD2 (6 bases). The receptor comes from a man older than 75 in good health. CDR3 protein: CSASTSSLAKNIQYF. Written as DNA, the CDR3 is TGCAGTGCTTCAACTAGCTCGTTAGCCAAAAACATTCAGTACTTC.